The 8 T cell receptor beta chains below come from one sample, sequenced in a study of blood T cell repertoires in COVID-19. The data were produced by immunoSEQ multiplex PCR, yet TCRdb's version contains in-frame clones alone and is incomplete. The sample carries about 120,000 clones, 65% to 85% recorded once. The specimen was peripheral blood. These receptors all stem from a man aged 70-80 years with acute or convalescent COVID-19.

This clone was counted between two and nine times. The V call is TRBV7-2, the J call TRBJ2-3; maybe TRBD2 (5 bases). The CDR3 runs to 15 residues. V gave up 1 base and J gave up 2 bases, with 10 bases separating them. Germline loops: CDR1 SGHTA, CDR2 FQGNSA. CDR3 protein: CASSLEPDSTDTQYF. CDR3 DNA sequence: TGTGCCAGCAGCTTAGAACCGGACTCCACAGATACGCAGTATTTT. The variable domain in full, completed from reference TRBV7-2 and TRBJ2-3, reads GAGVSQSPSNKVTEKGKDVELRCDPISGHTALYWYRQSLGQGLEFLIYFQGNSAPDKSGLPSDRFSAERTGGSVSTLTIQRTQQEDSAVYLCASSLEPDSTDTQYFGPGTRLTVL.

The chain joins TRBV6-5 to TRBJ2-7; 9 bases map to TRBD1. This CDR3 has 14 residues. CDR1 is MNHEY and CDR2 is SVGAGI in the germline V gene. V trimming: 7 bases; J trimming: 5 bases; junction bases outside the gene matches: 9. CDR3 in amino acids: CASNGQGKPHEQYF. The CDR3 DNA follows: TGTGCCAGCAACGGACAGGGGAAACCCCACGAGCAGTACTTC.

J is TRBJ1-2 and V is TRBV3-1 (or the pseudogene TRBV3-2); possibly TRBD1 for D (5 bases). Germline CDR1 LGHDT, CDR2 YNNKEL (reference sequence). V was shortened by 0 bases and J by 9 bases, with 11 bases between the two germline ends. CDR3 length: 13 amino acids. The CDR3 is CASSQEGRGSYTF. The CDR3 region has the DNA TGTGCCAGCAGCCAAGAGGGGCGGGGGAGCTACACCTTC.

The chain combines TRBV30 with TRBJ1-5; 7 bases agree with TRBD1. The V gene's germline CDR1 is GTSNPN and CDR2 SVGIG (reference sequence). The length of the CDR3 is 14 residues. V shed 2 bases, J shed 5 bases, and the junction held 6 bases outside the gene matches. The CDR3 sequence is CAWSQGQSYQPQHF. CDR3 nucleotides: TGTGCCTGGAGTCAGGGACAGAGCTATCAGCCCCAGCATTTT.

This rearrangement joins TRBV19 to TRBJ1-6; 9 nucleotides match TRBD1. The germline V gene encodes CDR1 LNHDA and CDR2 SQIVND (reference sequence). CDR3 length: 15 amino acids. Losses at the gene ends were 8 bases for V and 9 bases for J; bases not matched to a gene: 11. In nucleotides, the CDR3 is TGTGCCAGTCGGGCCTCACAGGGGGCCGGTTCACCCCTCCACTTT. Translated, it gives CASRASQGAGSPLHF.

This chain joins TRBV5-8 and TRBJ2-5; 7 bases are shared with TRBD2. The CDR3 runs 16 residues. Germline CDR1 SGHTS, CDR2 YDEGEE. V was pared by 1 base and J by 2 bases, with 8 bases of the junction left unmatched. This chain's CDR3 is CASSLQRGPIQETQYF. CDR3 DNA: TGTGCCAGCAGCTTGCAGCGGGGACCAATTCAAGAGACCCAGTACTTC.

This chain links TRBV6-6 with TRBJ1-5; D may be TRBD1 (5 bases). Trimming pared 4 bases from V and 5 bases from J, leaving 15 bases between. This CDR3 region has 15 residues. In germline, CDR1 is MNHNY, CDR2 SVGAGI (reference sequence). The CDR3 sequence: CASSSTDSTYQPQHF. The CDR3 nucleotides read TGTGCCAGCAGTTCTACAGACAGCACCTATCAGCCCCAGCATTTT.

The chain links TRBV9 to TRBJ2-1; unclear D gene. The CDR3 totals 15 residues. Germline V gene lookup returns CDR1 SGDLS and CDR2 YYNGEE. The V gene lost 3 bases and the J gene lost 0 bases, with 10 bases spanning the gap. Written as DNA, the CDR3 is TGTGCCAGCAGCGAAAAACCGAGCTCCTACAATGAGCAGTTCTTC. Translating it yields CASSEKPSSYNEQFF.